This T cell receptor beta chain was profiled in a study of identical twins. Germline V gene sequence: CDR1 SGHRS, CDR2 YFSETQ. V lost 0 bases and J 4 bases, leaving 11 bases between the germline ends. CDR3 length: 15 residues. This clonotype was seen a handful of times. TCRdb reanalysed the 5' RACE reads using MiXCR and keeps one entry per CDR3 protein. The sample contains about 490,000 distinct CDR3 sequences, approximately 16% of which appear only once. These data also featured in a second study, about yellow fever vaccine responses in identical twins.

Sequenced sample: CD4+ T cells sorted from blood. The chain links TRBV5-1 to TRBJ1-5; D is possibly TRBD1 (6 bases). This sequence originates from a young woman in good health. DNA for the CDR3: TGCGCCAGCAGCTTGGACACAGGGTTGAATCAGCCCCAGCATTTT. It is translated as CASSLDTGLNQPQHF.